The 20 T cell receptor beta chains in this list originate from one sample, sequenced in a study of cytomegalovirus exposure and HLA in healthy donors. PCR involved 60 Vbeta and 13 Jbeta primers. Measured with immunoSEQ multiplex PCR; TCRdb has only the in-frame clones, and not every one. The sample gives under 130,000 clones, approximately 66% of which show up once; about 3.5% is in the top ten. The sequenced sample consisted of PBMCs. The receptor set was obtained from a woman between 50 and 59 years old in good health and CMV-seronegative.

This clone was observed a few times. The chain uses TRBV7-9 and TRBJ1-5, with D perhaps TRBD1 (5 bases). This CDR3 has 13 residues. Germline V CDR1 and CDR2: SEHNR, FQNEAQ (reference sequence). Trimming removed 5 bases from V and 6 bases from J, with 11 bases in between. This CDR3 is CASSPGMGQPQHF. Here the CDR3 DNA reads TGTGCCAGCAGCCCAGGGATGGGTCAGCCCCAGCATTTT. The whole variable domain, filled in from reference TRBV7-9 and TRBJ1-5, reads DTGVSQNPRHKITKRGQNVTFRCDPISEHNRLYWYRQTLGQGPEFLTYFQNEAQLEKSRLLSDRFSAERPKGSFSTLEIQRTEQGDSAMYLCASSPGMGQPQHFGDGTRLSIL.

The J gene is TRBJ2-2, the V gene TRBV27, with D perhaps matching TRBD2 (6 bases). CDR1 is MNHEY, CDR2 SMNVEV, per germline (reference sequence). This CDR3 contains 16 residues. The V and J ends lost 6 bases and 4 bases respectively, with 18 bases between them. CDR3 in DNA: TGTGCCAGCAGGCAAACCGGGACTCCGAGCACCGGGGAGCTGTTTTTT. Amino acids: CASRQTGTPSTGELFF.

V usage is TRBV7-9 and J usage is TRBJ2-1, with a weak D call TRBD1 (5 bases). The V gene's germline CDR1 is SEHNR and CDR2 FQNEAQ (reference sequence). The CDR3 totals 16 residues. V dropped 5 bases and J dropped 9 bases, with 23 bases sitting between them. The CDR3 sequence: CASSSFKQVPTTEQFF. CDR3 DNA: TGTGCCAGCAGCAGCTTTAAACAGGTACCTACAACTGAGCAGTTCTTC.

The CDR3 spells CAWNAGGEKLFF. The CDR3 nucleotides read TGTGCCTGGAATGCCGGAGGGGAAAAACTGTTTTTT. The V call is TRBV30, the J call TRBJ1-4; no definite D call. This CDR3 comprises 12 residues. V was pared by 4 bases and J by 8 bases, with 11 bases between. Germline lookup yields CDR1 GTSNPN and CDR2 SVGIG (reference sequence). The full variable domain, in which reference TRBV30 and TRBJ1-4 provide the parts outside the CDR3, is SQTIHQWPATLVQPVGSPLSLECTVEGTSNPNLYWYRQAAGRGLQLLFYSVGIGQISSEVPQNLSASRPQDRQFILSSKKLLLSDSGFYLCAWNAGGEKLFFGSGTQLSVL.

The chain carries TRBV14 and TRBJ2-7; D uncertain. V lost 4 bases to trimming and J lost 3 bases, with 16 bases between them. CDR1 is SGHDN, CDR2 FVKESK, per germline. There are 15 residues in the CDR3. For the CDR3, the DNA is TGTGCCAGCAGCCCCCGCCAATCAGGCCGCTACGAGCAGTACTTC. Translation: CASSPRQSGRYEQYF.

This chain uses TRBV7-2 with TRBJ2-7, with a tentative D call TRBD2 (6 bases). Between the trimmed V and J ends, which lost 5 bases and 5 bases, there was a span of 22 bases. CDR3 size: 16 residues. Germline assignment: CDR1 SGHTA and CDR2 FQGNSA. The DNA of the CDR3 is TGTGCCAGCAGCCCATCGGGGGTGCAGGCGGGTAACGAGCAGTACTTC. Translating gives CASSPSGVQAGNEQYF.

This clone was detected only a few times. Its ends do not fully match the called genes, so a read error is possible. The CDR3 reads CASSLQNRTLYNSPLHF. CDR3 coding DNA: TGTGCTAGCAGCTTACAAAACAGAACACTCTATAATTCACCCCTCCACTTT. The chain has TRBV7-7 and TRBJ1-6; D unresolved. The CDR3 extends over 17 amino acids. Germline assignment: CDR1 SSHAT and CDR2 FNYEAQ (reference sequence).

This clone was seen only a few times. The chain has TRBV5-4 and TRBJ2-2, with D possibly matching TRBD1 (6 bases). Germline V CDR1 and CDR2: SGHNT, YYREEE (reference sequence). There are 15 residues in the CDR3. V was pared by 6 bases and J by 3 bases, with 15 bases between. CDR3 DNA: TGTGCCAGCAACTACGTAGGGGGAGACACCGGGGAGCTGTTTTTT. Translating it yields CASNYVGGDTGELFF.

CDR3 sequence reads: CASSLVQGGEQYF. The CDR3 DNA is TGTGCCAGCAGCTTAGTTCAAGGGGGCGAGCAGTACTTC. The gene calls are TRBV11-2 and TRBJ2-7; D perhaps matches TRBD1 (6 bases). Per the germline V gene, CDR1 is SGHAT and CDR2 is FQNNGV. With 1 base removed from V and 6 bases from J, the gap between germline ends came to 10 bases. The CDR3 runs to 13 residues.

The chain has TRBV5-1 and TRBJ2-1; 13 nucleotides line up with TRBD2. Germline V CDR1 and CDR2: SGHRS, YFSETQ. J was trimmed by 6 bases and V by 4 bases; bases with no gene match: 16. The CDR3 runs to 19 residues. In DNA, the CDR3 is TGCGCCAGCAGCCGGACACTAGCGGGAGGGCATCTCGGTAGCAATGAGCAGTTCTTC. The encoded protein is CASSRTLAGGHLGSNEQFF.

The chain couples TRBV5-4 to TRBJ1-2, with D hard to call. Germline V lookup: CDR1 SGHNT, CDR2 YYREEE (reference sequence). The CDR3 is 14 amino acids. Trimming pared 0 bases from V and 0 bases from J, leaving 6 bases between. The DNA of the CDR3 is TGTGCCAGCAGCTTGGGAGGGTCTAACTATGGCTACACCTTC. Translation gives CASSLGGSNYGYTF.

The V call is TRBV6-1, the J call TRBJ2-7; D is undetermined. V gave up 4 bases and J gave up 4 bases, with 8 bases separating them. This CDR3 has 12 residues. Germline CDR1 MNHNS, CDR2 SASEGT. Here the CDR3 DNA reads TGTGCCAGCAGTGGAGCAGCATACGAGCAGTACTTC. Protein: CASSGAAYEQYF.

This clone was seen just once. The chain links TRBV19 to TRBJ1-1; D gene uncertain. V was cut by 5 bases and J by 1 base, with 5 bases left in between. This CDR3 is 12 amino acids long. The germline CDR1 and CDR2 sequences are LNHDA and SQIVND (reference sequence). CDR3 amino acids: CASSPWNTEAFF. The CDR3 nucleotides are TGTGCCAGTAGTCCGTGGAACACTGAAGCTTTCTTT.

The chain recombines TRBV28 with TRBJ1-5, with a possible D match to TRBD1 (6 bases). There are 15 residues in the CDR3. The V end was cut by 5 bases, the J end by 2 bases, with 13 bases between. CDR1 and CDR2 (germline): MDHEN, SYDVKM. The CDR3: CASSGGAAGNQPQHF. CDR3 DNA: TGTGCCAGCAGTGGGGGCGCTGCGGGCAATCAGCCCCAGCATTTT. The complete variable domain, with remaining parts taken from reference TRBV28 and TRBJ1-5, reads DVKVTQSSRYLVKRTGEKVFLECVQDMDHENMFWYRQDPGLGLRLIYFSYDVKMKEKGDIPEGYSVSREKKERFSLILESASTNQTSMYLCASSGGAAGNQPQHFGDGTRLSIL.

The DNA of the CDR3 is TGTGCCAGCAGTCCGGCGACAGGGAGCAAGGGGTGGACTGAAGCTTTCTTT. Protein: CASSPATGSKGWTEAFF. The rearrangement joins TRBV28 to TRBJ1-1; 7 bases agree with TRBD1. Germline CDR1 is MDHEN and CDR2 is SYDVKM. Trimming cost V 5 bases and J 5 bases; bases outside gene matches: 17. This CDR3 is 17 amino acids long. Using reference TRBV28 and TRBJ1-1 for the parts outside the CDR3, the full variable domain is DVKVTQSSRYLVKRTGEKVFLECVQDMDHENMFWYRQDPGLGLRLIYFSYDVKMKEKGDIPEGYSVSREKKERFSLILESASTNQTSMYLCASSPATGSKGWTEAFFGQGTRLTVV.

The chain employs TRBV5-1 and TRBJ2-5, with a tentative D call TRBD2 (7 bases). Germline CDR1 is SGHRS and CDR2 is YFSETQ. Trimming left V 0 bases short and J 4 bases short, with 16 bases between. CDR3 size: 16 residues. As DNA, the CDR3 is TGCGCCAGCAGCTTGGCCGAAAGGGGGGGCACAGAGACCCAGTACTTC. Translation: CASSLAERGGTETQYF.

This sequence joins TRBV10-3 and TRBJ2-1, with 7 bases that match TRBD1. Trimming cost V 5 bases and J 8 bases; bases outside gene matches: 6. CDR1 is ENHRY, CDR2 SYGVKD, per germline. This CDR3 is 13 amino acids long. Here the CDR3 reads CAISRTGSDEQFF. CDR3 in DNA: TGTGCCATCAGTAGGACAGGTTCGGATGAGCAGTTCTTC.

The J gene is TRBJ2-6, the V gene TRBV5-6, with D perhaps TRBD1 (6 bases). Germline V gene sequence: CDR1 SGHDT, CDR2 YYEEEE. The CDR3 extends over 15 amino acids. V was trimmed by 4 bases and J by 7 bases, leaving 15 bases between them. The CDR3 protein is CASSRQDRGANVLTF. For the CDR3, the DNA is TGTGCCAGCAGCCGACAGGATCGGGGCGCCAACGTCCTGACTTTC.

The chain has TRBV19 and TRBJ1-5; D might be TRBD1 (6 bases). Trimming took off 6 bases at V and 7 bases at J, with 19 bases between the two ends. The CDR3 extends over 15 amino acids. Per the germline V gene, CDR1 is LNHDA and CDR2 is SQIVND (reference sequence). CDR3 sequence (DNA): TGTGCCAGTAGAGGCATGGGGGCAGGGTTGCAGCCCCAGCATTTT. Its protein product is CASRGMGAGLQPQHF.

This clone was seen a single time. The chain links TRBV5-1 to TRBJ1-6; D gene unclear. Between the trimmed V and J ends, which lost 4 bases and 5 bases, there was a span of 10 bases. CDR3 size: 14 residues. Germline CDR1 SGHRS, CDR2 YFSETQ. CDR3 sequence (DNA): TGCGCCAGCAGCCCCCTCGGGGATAATTCACCCCTCCACTTT. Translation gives CASSPLGDNSPLHF.